The 14 T cell receptor beta chains reported below all come from one sample, sequenced in a study of metastatic and nonmetastatic thyroid tumors. Using MiXCR, TCRdb reanalyzed the PCR reads. The sample yields some 19,000 clones, just over 25% seen once. Patients had received no treatment of any kind before thyroid surgery. Specimen: blood. These receptors all come from a male donor with papillary thyroid cancer or a benign thyroid nodule (not recorded which). Some clones in this sample may be carry-over from other donors' samples.

The V call is TRBV28, the J call TRBJ1-2, with a weak D call TRBD1 (6 bases). The germline V gene has CDR1 MDHEN and CDR2 SYDVKM. Trimming took 3 bases from V and 2 from J, leaving 10 bases between them. The CDR3 runs to 14 residues. In DNA, the CDR3 is TGTGCCAGCAGTTTCTCGACAGGAAACTATGGCTACACCTTC. Translating it yields CASSFSTGNYGYTF.

The table lists this clone with many counts. This sequence may be a read error, since a much larger clone differs from it by one base. The chain uses TRBV4-1 and TRBJ1-2; possible D gene TRBD1, 5 bases. Germline V gene sequence: CDR1 MGHRA, CDR2 YSYEKL. V shed 1 base and J shed 8 bases, with 20 bases lying between them. This CDR3 is 16 amino acids long. In DNA, the CDR3 is TGCGCCAGCAGCCAAGGTGTAGGGACGGGCCCCGGAGGCTACACCTTC. Translation gives CASSQGVGTGPGGYTF.

This clone is judged medium-sized. V is TRBV7-8 and J is TRBJ2-5; 10 bases are a match to TRBD2. The V gene's germline CDR1 is SGHVS and CDR2 FQNEAQ. This CDR3 is built from 17 residues. V shed 2 bases and J 0 bases; nucleotides not matched to a gene: 6. The CDR3 here is CASSLSLAGVHQETQYF. The CDR3, as DNA: TGTGCCAGCAGCTTATCTCTAGCGGGAGTTCACCAAGAGACCCAGTACTTC. Combining the CDR3 with reference TRBV7-8 and TRBJ2-5 gives the whole variable domain GAGVSQSPRYKVAKRGQDVALRCDPISGHVSLFWYQQALGQGPEFLTYFQNEAQLDKSGLPSDRFFAERPEGSVSTLKIQRTQQEDSAVYLCASSLSLAGVHQETQYFGPGTRLLVL.

This clone was observed a handful of times. J is TRBJ1-5 and V is TRBV6-5; no clear D. Trimming stripped 2 bases from V and 1 base from J, with 12 bases between. Germline assignment: CDR1 MNHEY and CDR2 SVGAGI. The CDR3 loop spans 16 amino acids. The CDR3 DNA follows: TGTGCCAGCAGTTACCCCCCTAGCGGAAGCAATCAGCCCCAGCATTTT. Encoded protein: CASSYPPSGSNQPQHF.

The chain links TRBV6-5 to TRBJ2-5; D remains unclear. The V gene's germline CDR1 is MNHEY and CDR2 SVGAGI. With 2 bases removed from V and 1 base from J, the gap between germline ends came to 5 bases. The CDR3 spans 13 residues. The CDR3, as DNA: TGTGCCAGCAGTTACGGCCTCCAAGAGACCCAGTACTTC. This encodes CASSYGLQETQYF.

This clone has a count of ten or more. The chain employs TRBV6-1 and TRBJ2-4; D unresolved. The CDR3 contains 14 residues. Trimming pared 3 bases from V and 4 bases from J, leaving 10 bases between. Germline loops: CDR1 MNHNS, CDR2 SASEGT. This CDR3 is CASSEFRVKNIQYF. In DNA form, the CDR3 reads TGTGCCAGCAGTGAGTTTCGGGTAAAAAACATTCAGTACTTC.

V gene TRBV2 combines with J gene TRBJ2-7; 7 nucleotides agree with TRBD1. The CDR3 contains 13 residues. CDR1 and CDR2 (germline): SNHLY, FYNNEI. J was trimmed by 3 bases and V by 5 bases; bases with no gene match: 4. The CDR3 is CASSRDRLYEQYF. In DNA form, the CDR3 reads TGTGCCAGCAGTCGGGACAGACTCTACGAGCAGTACTTC.

This clone was seen ten or more times. The rearrangement links TRBV5-1 to TRBJ2-5; the D call may be TRBD1 or TRBD2 (5 bases each). Per the germline V gene, CDR1 is SGHRS and CDR2 is YFSETQ. The V end lost 2 bases, the J end lost 1 base, and 9 bases lay between the germline ends. The CDR3 runs to 14 residues. The CDR3 here is CASSLWDPQETQYF. The DNA for the CDR3 is TGCGCCAGCAGCTTATGGGACCCCCAAGAGACCCAGTACTTC.

This clone was seen more than once but under ten times. The chain carries TRBV11-2 and TRBJ2-2, with D possibly TRBD2 on 6 matching bases. The CDR3 has 16 residues. The V and J ends lost 1 base and 0 bases respectively, with 9 bases between them. Germline values: CDR1 SGHAT, CDR2 FQNNGV. This CDR3 reads CASSLVAESNTGELFF. CDR3 in DNA: TGTGCCAGCAGCTTAGTAGCGGAGTCGAACACCGGGGAGCTGTTTTTT.

By sample fraction, this clone is medium-sized. This chain links TRBV6-1 with TRBJ2-1, with D perhaps matching TRBD2 (5 bases). This CDR3 has 17 amino acids. Germline V lookup: CDR1 MNHNS, CDR2 SASEGT. Trimming stripped 10 bases from V and 2 bases from J, with 24 bases between. This chain's CDR3 is CATILGRPGITYNEQFF. The CDR3 region has the DNA TGTGCCACCATCTTGGGCCGGCCCGGGATTACCTACAATGAGCAGTTCTTC.

By sample share, this clone is medium-sized (0.01 to 0.1%). The J gene is TRBJ2-3, the V gene TRBV12-3 or TRBV12-4, with D possibly being TRBD2 (6 bases). There are 13 residues in the CDR3. V lost 3 bases and J 2 bases, leaving 6 bases between the germline ends. CDR3 nucleotide sequence: TGTGCCAGCAGTTTGGACTACACAGATACGCAGTATTTT. It translates to CASSLDYTDTQYF.

This clone is judged medium-sized (0.01 to 0.1%). This chain uses TRBV5-6 with TRBJ2-7; 8 nucleotides line up with TRBD1. The CDR3 totals 16 residues. With 2 bases clipped from V and 0 bases from J, the junction kept 7 bases outside the gene matches. Germline loops: CDR1 SGHDT, CDR2 YYEEEE. The CDR3 loop is CASSLVTGAFSYEQYF. The CDR3 region has the DNA TGTGCCAGCAGCTTAGTGACAGGGGCTTTCTCCTACGAGCAGTACTTC.

CDR3 nucleotide sequence: TGTGCCAGCAGATCATGGACTCCAGTCTCCTACAATGAGCAGTTCTTC. This sequence encodes CASRSWTPVSYNEQFF. The chain employs TRBV6-1 and TRBJ2-1; perhaps TRBD2 as D (5 bases). The V gene's germline CDR1 is MNHNS and CDR2 SASEGT. Trimming cost V 6 bases and J 0 bases, with 15 bases left between them. This CDR3 spans 16 amino acids.

By share of the sample, this clone is medium-sized. The V and J genes are TRBV7-9 and TRBJ2-1; 8 bases fit TRBD2. V lost 10 bases, J lost 7 bases, and 6 bases stayed unmatched. The CDR3 is 12 amino acids. Germline-derived CDR1 and CDR2 are SEHNR and FQNEAQ (reference sequence). The CDR3 coding sequence is TGTGCCATTCCGGGGGGGGCGAATGAGCAGTTCTTC. This sequence encodes CAIPGGANEQFF.